This entry lists 5 T cell receptor beta chains sequenced from one sample in a study of T cell repertoires in cytomegalovirus infection. The antigens for these receptors are not known. TCRdb analysed the reads with MiXCR anew, one entry per CDR3 protein. Of 100,000 to 150,000 distinct CDR3 sequences listed, about 31% were seen once; the top ten hold 45% to 65%. This specimen was CD8+ T cells from cultured PBMCs, taken from culture after CMV antigen stimulation. All receptors come from a human donor in good health (CMV status not recorded). Some clones in this sample may be carry-over from other donors' samples.

The CDR3 DNA is TGTGCCAGCAGTTTGTCTAGGGTAGGGGCCTACGAGCAGTACTTC. Encoded protein: CASSLSRVGAYEQYF. This chain connects TRBV28 to TRBJ2-7; D possibly corresponds to TRBD1 (5 bases). The CDR3 spans 15 residues. The V gene lost 3 bases and the J gene lost 2 bases, with 14 bases spanning the gap. The germline V gene has CDR1 MDHEN and CDR2 SYDVKM.

This clonotype has at least ten counts. The chain carries TRBV7-2 and TRBJ2-7; 10 nucleotides agree with TRBD2. The germline V gene has CDR1 SGHTA and CDR2 FQGNSA. The CDR3 runs 16 residues. J was trimmed by 5 bases and V by 1 base; bases with no gene match: 8. The CDR3 is CASSLGVSSGGNEQYF. The DNA of the CDR3 is TGTGCCAGCAGCTTAGGAGTTTCTAGCGGGGGCAACGAGCAGTACTTC.

This clonotype was counted a few times. This rearrangement joins TRBV27 to TRBJ2-7; the match to TRBD1 covers 10 bases. From germline, CDR1 is MNHEY and CDR2 SMNVEV (reference sequence). The ends lost 8 bases at V and 1 base at J; junction bases unmatched: 5. This CDR3 spans 14 amino acids. CDR3 in amino acids: CASGGQGPSYEQYF. CDR3 nucleotide sequence: TGTGCCAGCGGGGGACAGGGGCCTTCCTACGAGCAGTACTTC.

The J gene is TRBJ2-5, the V gene TRBV11-2; TRBD1 or TRBD2 may be the D gene (5 bases each). In germline, CDR1 is SGHAT, CDR2 FQNNGV. The V and J ends lost 5 bases and 5 bases respectively, with 15 bases between them. The CDR3 contains 14 residues. The CDR3: CASSRPGTWETQYF. The CDR3 DNA reads as TGTGCCAGCAGCCGCCCAGGGACGTGGGAGACCCAGTACTTC.

This clonotype was recorded at least ten times. This chain links TRBV7-6 with TRBJ2-1; 13 positions match TRBD2. The germline V gene has CDR1 SGHVS and CDR2 FNYEAQ. The CDR3 sequence is 16 residues long. V gave up 5 bases and J gave up 9 bases; unmatched junction bases: 10. The CDR3 DNA follows: TGTGCCAGCAGCCTAACTCCGGGACTAGCGGGGTCTGAGCAGTTCTTC. Translated: CASSLTPGLAGSEQFF.